The rows below give T cell receptor beta chains drawn from one sample of a study of blood T cell repertoires in COVID-19. Sequenced by immunoSEQ multiplex PCR; TCRdb stores in-frame clones only, minus some. The sample holds over 200,000 clones, roughly nine tenths seen once. The sample consisted of peripheral blood. These receptors all come from a woman aged 18-30 years who had recovered from COVID-19. Each CDR3 is given with its conserved first and last residue. Each record gives: CDR3 protein, CDR3 DNA, J gene, D gene, clone size, V gene, CDR3 length. The D gene is left open where the match is weak. The size of a clone is reported for some rows only, either as once, few or many, or as a class for expanded clones.

cdr3_aa: CASSFQTGDETGGRRGNEQFF; cdr3_nt: TGTGCCAGCAGCTTCCAGACAGGGGATGAGACAGGCGGGAGAAGAGGGAATGAGCAGTTCTTC; j_call: TRBJ2-1; d_call: NA; clone_size: NA; v_call: TRBV13; cdr3_length: 21
cdr3_aa: CASSQVGRASEGQYF; cdr3_nt: TGCGCCAGCAGCCAAGTTGGCAGGGCCTCAGAAGGGCAGTACTTC; j_call: TRBJ2-7; d_call: NA; clone_size: NA; v_call: TRBV4-1; cdr3_length: 15
cdr3_aa: CASSLTTNLNEQFF; cdr3_nt: TGTGCCAGCAGTTTGACGACTAATCTCAATGAGCAGTTCTTC; j_call: TRBJ2-1; d_call: NA; clone_size: NA; v_call: TRBV27; cdr3_length: 14
cdr3_aa: CATSDRRWGGYTF; cdr3_nt: TGTGCCACCAGTGACCGAAGATGGGGCGGCTACACCTTC; j_call: TRBJ1-2; d_call: NA; clone_size: NA; v_call: TRBV24-1; cdr3_length: 13
cdr3_aa: CASSLSGPTGELFF; cdr3_nt: TGTGCCAGCAGCTTAAGCGGGCCCACCGGGGAGCTGTTTTTT; j_call: TRBJ2-2; d_call: NA; clone_size: NA; v_call: TRBV11-3; cdr3_length: 14
cdr3_aa: CASSWDRGYEQYF; cdr3_nt: TGTGCCAGCAGCTGGGACAGGGGCTACGAGCAGTACTTC; j_call: TRBJ2-7; d_call: TRBD1; clone_size: NA; v_call: TRBV7-9; cdr3_length: 13
cdr3_aa: CASSEGGFSGANVLTF; cdr3_nt: TGTGCCAGCAGCGAAGGCGGGTTCTCTGGGGCCAACGTCCTGACTTTC; j_call: TRBJ2-6; d_call: NA; clone_size: NA; v_call: TRBV7-3; cdr3_length: 16
cdr3_aa: CASSNPLYGYTF; cdr3_nt: TGTGCCAGTAGTAACCCACTCTATGGCTACACCTTC; j_call: TRBJ1-2; d_call: NA; clone_size: NA; v_call: TRBV19; cdr3_length: 12
cdr3_aa: CASSLSGGTQPQHF; cdr3_nt: TGCGCCAGCAGCTTGTCGGGGGGCACTCAGCCCCAGCATTTT; j_call: TRBJ1-5; d_call: NA; clone_size: NA; v_call: TRBV5-1; cdr3_length: 14
cdr3_aa: CAWDPEPPNTGELFF; cdr3_nt: TGTGCCTGGGACCCCGAGCCCCCGAACACCGGGGAGCTGTTTTTT; j_call: TRBJ2-2; d_call: NA; clone_size: NA; v_call: TRBV30; cdr3_length: 15
cdr3_aa: CASSLLLGQENTF; cdr3_nt: TGTGCCAGCAGCTTATTACTCGGACAGGAAAATACCTTC; j_call: TRBJ1-2; d_call: TRBD1; clone_size: NA; v_call: TRBV7-9; cdr3_length: 13
cdr3_aa: CASSLGGGGGNTIYF; cdr3_nt: TGTGCCAGCAGCTTGGGGGGTGGTGGTGGAAACACCATATATTTT; j_call: TRBJ1-3; d_call: NA; clone_size: NA; v_call: TRBV13; cdr3_length: 15
cdr3_aa: CASRGTSGHNEQFF; cdr3_nt: TGTGCCAGCAGGGGAACTAGCGGGCACAATGAGCAGTTCTTC; j_call: TRBJ2-1; d_call: TRBD2; clone_size: NA; v_call: TRBV6-5; cdr3_length: 14
cdr3_aa: CASSDGSREAFF; cdr3_nt: TGCGCCAGCAGTGATGGGTCCAGGGAAGCTTTCTTT; j_call: TRBJ1-1; d_call: NA; clone_size: NA; v_call: TRBV10-2; cdr3_length: 12
cdr3_aa: CASSQDWLAGVPEQFF; cdr3_nt: TGTGCCAGCAGCCAAGATTGGCTAGCGGGAGTTCCTGAGCAGTTCTTC; j_call: TRBJ2-1; d_call: TRBD2; clone_size: NA; v_call: TRBV4-2; cdr3_length: 16
cdr3_aa: CAISGGYTDTQYF; cdr3_nt: TGTGCCATCAGTGGCGGGTACACAGATACGCAGTATTTT; j_call: TRBJ2-3; d_call: NA; clone_size: NA; v_call: TRBV10-3; cdr3_length: 13
cdr3_aa: CASSLRGQLRYEQYF; cdr3_nt: TGTGCCAGCAGCCTGAGAGGCCAACTACGATACGAGCAGTACTTC; j_call: TRBJ2-7; d_call: NA; clone_size: NA; v_call: TRBV11-2; cdr3_length: 15
cdr3_aa: CASSLAGGTDTQYF; cdr3_nt: TGTGCCAGCAGCCTAGCGGGAGGGACAGATACGCAGTATTTT; j_call: TRBJ2-3; d_call: TRBD2; clone_size: NA; v_call: TRBV13; cdr3_length: 14
cdr3_aa: CAWSATRDSPLHF; cdr3_nt: TGTGCCTGGAGTGCCACCAGGGATTCACCCCTCCACTTT; j_call: TRBJ1-6; d_call: NA; clone_size: NA; v_call: TRBV30; cdr3_length: 13
cdr3_aa: CAWSVVRLAGNRYEQYF; cdr3_nt: TGTGCCTGGAGTGTGGTAAGACTAGCGGGAAATCGCTACGAGCAGTACTTC; j_call: TRBJ2-7; d_call: TRBD2; clone_size: NA; v_call: TRBV30; cdr3_length: 17
cdr3_aa: CASSPKEGTQYF; cdr3_nt: TGTGCCAGCAGTCCCAAGGAGGGTACGCAGTATTTT; j_call: TRBJ2-3; d_call: NA; clone_size: NA; v_call: TRBV6-2/TRBV6-3; cdr3_length: 12
cdr3_aa: CAWSSGFSGSYEQYF; cdr3_nt: TGTGCCTGGAGCTCCGGGTTTTCGGGCTCCTACGAGCAGTACTTC; j_call: TRBJ2-7; d_call: NA; clone_size: once; v_call: TRBV30; cdr3_length: 15
cdr3_aa: CASSPGQGAGGYTF; cdr3_nt: TGTGCCAGCAGCCCCGGACAGGGGGCTGGTGGCTACACCTTC; j_call: TRBJ1-2; d_call: TRBD1; clone_size: NA; v_call: TRBV5-4; cdr3_length: 14
cdr3_aa: CASRGGVNTGELFF; cdr3_nt: TGTGCCAGCAGGGGAGGGGTGAACACCGGGGAGCTGTTTTTT; j_call: TRBJ2-2; d_call: TRBD2; clone_size: NA; v_call: TRBV9; cdr3_length: 14
cdr3_aa: CASSLGTDTGELFF; cdr3_nt: TGTGCCAGCAGCCTCGGGACTGACACCGGGGAGCTGTTTTTT; j_call: TRBJ2-2; d_call: NA; clone_size: once; v_call: TRBV7-9; cdr3_length: 14
cdr3_aa: CASSQGAGIGNQPQHF; cdr3_nt: TGCGCCAGCAGCCAAGGTGCAGGAATCGGCAATCAGCCCCAGCATTTT; j_call: TRBJ1-5; d_call: NA; clone_size: NA; v_call: TRBV4-1; cdr3_length: 16
cdr3_aa: CASSLTEGSPLHF; cdr3_nt: TGTGCCAGCAGCTTGACCGAGGGTTCACCCCTCCACTTT; j_call: TRBJ1-6; d_call: NA; clone_size: NA; v_call: TRBV5-5; cdr3_length: 13
cdr3_aa: CASSYEAASSYNEQFF; cdr3_nt: TGTGCCAGCAGTTACGAGGCAGCCAGCTCCTACAATGAGCAGTTCTTC; j_call: TRBJ2-1; d_call: NA; clone_size: NA; v_call: TRBV6-5; cdr3_length: 16
cdr3_aa: CASSGGGSETQYF; cdr3_nt: TGCGCCAGCAGCGGGGGCGGATCGGAGACCCAGTACTTC; j_call: TRBJ2-5; d_call: NA; clone_size: NA; v_call: TRBV5-1; cdr3_length: 13
cdr3_aa: CASNPGGVGNEQFF; cdr3_nt: TGTGCCAGCAACCCGGGAGGAGTAGGGAATGAGCAGTTCTTC; j_call: TRBJ2-1; d_call: TRBD2; clone_size: NA; v_call: TRBV9; cdr3_length: 14
cdr3_aa: CASSQETSGRPQETQYF; cdr3_nt: TGTGCCAGCAGCCAAGAGACTAGCGGGAGACCACAAGAGACCCAGTACTTC; j_call: TRBJ2-5; d_call: TRBD2; clone_size: NA; v_call: TRBV3-1/TRBV3-2; cdr3_length: 17
cdr3_aa: CASTLVGQGSTDTQYF; cdr3_nt: TGTGCCAGCACCCTAGTCGGGCAGGGGAGCACAGATACGCAGTATTTT; j_call: TRBJ2-3; d_call: NA; clone_size: NA; v_call: TRBV7-6; cdr3_length: 16
cdr3_aa: CASSLDRVIGGYTF; cdr3_nt: TGTGCCAGCAGCCTGGACAGGGTGATTGGTGGCTACACCTTC; j_call: TRBJ1-2; d_call: TRBD1; clone_size: NA; v_call: TRBV7-9; cdr3_length: 14
cdr3_aa: CASSLVSDLGTQYF; cdr3_nt: TGCGCCAGCAGCTTGGTATCCGACTTGGGTACGCAGTATTTT; j_call: TRBJ2-3; d_call: NA; clone_size: NA; v_call: TRBV5-1; cdr3_length: 14
cdr3_aa: CSVIQIEQFF; cdr3_nt: TGCAGCGTGATACAAATTGAGCAGTTCTTC; j_call: TRBJ2-1; d_call: NA; clone_size: NA; v_call: TRBV29-1; cdr3_length: 10
cdr3_aa: CASSLELAGQETQYF; cdr3_nt: TGCGCCAGCAGCTTGGAACTAGCGGGACAAGAGACCCAGTACTTC; j_call: TRBJ2-5; d_call: TRBD2; clone_size: NA; v_call: TRBV5-1; cdr3_length: 15
cdr3_aa: CARSRTNLDYNEQFF; cdr3_nt: TGTGCCAGAAGCCGAACTAACCTAGATTACAATGAGCAGTTCTTC; j_call: TRBJ2-1; d_call: NA; clone_size: NA; v_call: TRBV5-3; cdr3_length: 15
cdr3_aa: CASSPLRGQETQYF; cdr3_nt: TGTGCCAGCTCACCGTTAAGGGGGCAAGAGACCCAGTACTTC; j_call: TRBJ2-5; d_call: NA; clone_size: NA; v_call: TRBV18; cdr3_length: 14
cdr3_aa: CASSLTGGNSPLHF; cdr3_nt: TGTGCCAGCAGCTTGACAGGGGGGAATTCACCCCTCCACTTT; j_call: TRBJ1-6; d_call: TRBD1; clone_size: NA; v_call: TRBV5-4; cdr3_length: 14
cdr3_aa: CASSFGQANYGYTF; cdr3_nt: TGTGCCAGCAGCTTTGGACAGGCTAACTATGGCTACACCTTC; j_call: TRBJ1-2; d_call: TRBD1; clone_size: NA; v_call: TRBV5-6; cdr3_length: 14
cdr3_aa: CASSDFTTSGRSNTQYF; cdr3_nt: TGTGCCAGCAGTGACTTTACAACTAGCGGGAGGTCGAATACGCAGTATTTT; j_call: TRBJ2-3; d_call: TRBD2; clone_size: NA; v_call: TRBV6-2/TRBV6-3; cdr3_length: 17
cdr3_aa: CASSRDRATYEQYF; cdr3_nt: TGCGCCAGCAGTCGGGACAGGGCAACCTACGAGCAGTACTTC; j_call: TRBJ2-7; d_call: TRBD1; clone_size: NA; v_call: TRBV10-1; cdr3_length: 14
cdr3_aa: CAWAVSPREKLFF; cdr3_nt: TGTGCCTGGGCCGTGTCCCCCCGGGAAAAACTGTTTTTT; j_call: TRBJ1-4; d_call: NA; clone_size: NA; v_call: TRBV30; cdr3_length: 13
cdr3_aa: CASSPRGRGPYGYTF; cdr3_nt: TGTGCCAGCAGCCCCCGCGGGAGGGGTCCCTATGGCTACACCTTC; j_call: TRBJ1-2; d_call: NA; clone_size: NA; v_call: TRBV7-2; cdr3_length: 15
cdr3_aa: CASARAVEQYF; cdr3_nt: TGTGCCAGCGCCAGGGCGGTCGAGCAGTACTTC; j_call: TRBJ2-7; d_call: NA; clone_size: NA; v_call: TRBV12-3/TRBV12-4; cdr3_length: 11
cdr3_aa: CASSRGTGRETQYF; cdr3_nt: TGTGCCAGCTCACGAGGGACAGGGCGAGAGACCCAGTACTTC; j_call: TRBJ2-5; d_call: TRBD1; clone_size: NA; v_call: TRBV18; cdr3_length: 14